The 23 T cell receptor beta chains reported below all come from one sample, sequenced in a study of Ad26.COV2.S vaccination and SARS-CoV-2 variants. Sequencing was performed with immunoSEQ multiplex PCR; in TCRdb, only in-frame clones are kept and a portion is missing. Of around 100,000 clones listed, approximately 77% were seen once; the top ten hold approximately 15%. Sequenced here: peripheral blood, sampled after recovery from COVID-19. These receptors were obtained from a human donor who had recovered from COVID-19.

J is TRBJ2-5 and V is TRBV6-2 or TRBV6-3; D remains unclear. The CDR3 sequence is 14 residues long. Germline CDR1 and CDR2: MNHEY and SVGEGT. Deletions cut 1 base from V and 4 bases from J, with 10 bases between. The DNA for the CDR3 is TGTGCCAGCAGTTACTACGGCCAGAGAGAGACCCAGTACTTC. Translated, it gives CASSYYGQRETQYF.

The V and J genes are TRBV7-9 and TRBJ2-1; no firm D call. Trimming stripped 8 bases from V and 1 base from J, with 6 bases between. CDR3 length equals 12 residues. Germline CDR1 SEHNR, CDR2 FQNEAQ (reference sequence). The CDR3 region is CASRRSYNEQFF. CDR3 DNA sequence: TGTGCCAGCCGACGGTCCTACAATGAGCAGTTCTTC. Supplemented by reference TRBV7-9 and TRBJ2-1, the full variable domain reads DTGVSQNPRHKITKRGQNVTFRCDPISEHNRLYWYRQTLGQGPEFLTYFQNEAQLEKSRLLSDRFSAERPKGSFSTLEIQRTEQGDSAMYLCASRRSYNEQFFGPGTRLTVL.

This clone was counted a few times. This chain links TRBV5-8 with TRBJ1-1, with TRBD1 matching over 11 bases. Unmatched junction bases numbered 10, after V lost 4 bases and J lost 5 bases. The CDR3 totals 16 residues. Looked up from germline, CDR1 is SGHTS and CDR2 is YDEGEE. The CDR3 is CASSPRTGGAWTEAFF. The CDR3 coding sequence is TGTGCCAGCAGCCCAAGGACAGGGGGCGCGTGGACTGAAGCTTTCTTT.

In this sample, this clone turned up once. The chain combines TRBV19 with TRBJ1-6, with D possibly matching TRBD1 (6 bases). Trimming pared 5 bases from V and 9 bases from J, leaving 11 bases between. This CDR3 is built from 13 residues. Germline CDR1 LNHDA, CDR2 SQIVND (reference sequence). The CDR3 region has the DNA TGTGCCAGTAGTTCCTACAGGGCTTCACCCCTCCACTTT. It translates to CASSSYRASPLHF.

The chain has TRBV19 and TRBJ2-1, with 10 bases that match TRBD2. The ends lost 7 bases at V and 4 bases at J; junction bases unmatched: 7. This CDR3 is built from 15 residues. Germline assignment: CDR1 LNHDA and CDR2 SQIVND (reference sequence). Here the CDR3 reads CASTTSGIMYNEQFF. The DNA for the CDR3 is TGTGCCAGTACTACTAGCGGGATAATGTACAATGAGCAGTTCTTC.

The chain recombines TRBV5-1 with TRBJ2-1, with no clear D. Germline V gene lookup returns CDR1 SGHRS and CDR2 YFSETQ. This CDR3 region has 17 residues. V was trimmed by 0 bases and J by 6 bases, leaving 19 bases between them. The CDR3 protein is CASSLAFRSRLPNEQFF. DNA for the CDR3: TGCGCCAGCAGCTTGGCTTTCCGATCCCGACTCCCCAATGAGCAGTTCTTC.

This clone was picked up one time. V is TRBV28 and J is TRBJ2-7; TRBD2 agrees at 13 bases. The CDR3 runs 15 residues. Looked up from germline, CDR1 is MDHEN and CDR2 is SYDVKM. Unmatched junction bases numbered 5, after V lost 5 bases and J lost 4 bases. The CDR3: CASSGRGLAGYEQYF. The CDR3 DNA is TGTGCCAGCAGTGGGCGGGGACTAGCGGGATACGAGCAGTACTTC. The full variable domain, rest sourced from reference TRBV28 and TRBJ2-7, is DVKVTQSSRYLVKRTGEKVFLECVQDMDHENMFWYRQDPGLGLRLIYFSYDVKMKEKGDIPEGYSVSREKKERFSLILESASTNQTSMYLCASSGRGLAGYEQYFGPGTRLTVT.

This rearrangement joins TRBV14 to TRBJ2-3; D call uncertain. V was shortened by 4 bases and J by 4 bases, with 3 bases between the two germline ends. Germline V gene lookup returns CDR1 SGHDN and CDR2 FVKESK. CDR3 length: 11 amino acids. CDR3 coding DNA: TGTGCCAGCAGCCTGGCAGATACGCAGTATTTT. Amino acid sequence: CASSLADTQYF.

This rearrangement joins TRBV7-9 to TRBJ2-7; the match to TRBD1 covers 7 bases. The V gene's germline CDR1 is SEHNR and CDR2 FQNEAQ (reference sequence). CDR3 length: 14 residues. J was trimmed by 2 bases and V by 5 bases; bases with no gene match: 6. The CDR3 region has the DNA TGTGCCAGCAGCGCCCGGGACAGAGCCTACGAGCAGTACTTC. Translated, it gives CASSARDRAYEQYF.

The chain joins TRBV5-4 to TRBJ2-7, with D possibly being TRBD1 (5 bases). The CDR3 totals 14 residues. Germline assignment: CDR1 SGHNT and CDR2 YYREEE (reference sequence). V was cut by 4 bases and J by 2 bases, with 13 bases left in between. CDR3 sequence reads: CASSTLDNPYEQYF. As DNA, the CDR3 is TGTGCCAGCAGCACACTGGACAATCCCTACGAGCAGTACTTC.

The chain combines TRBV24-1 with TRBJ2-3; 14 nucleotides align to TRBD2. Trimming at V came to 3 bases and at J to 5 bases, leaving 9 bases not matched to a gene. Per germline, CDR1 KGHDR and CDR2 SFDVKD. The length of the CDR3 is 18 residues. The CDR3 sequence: CATSDQRGLAGVLDTQYF. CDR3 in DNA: TGTGCCACCAGTGATCAAAGGGGACTAGCGGGAGTCTTAGATACGCAGTATTTT.

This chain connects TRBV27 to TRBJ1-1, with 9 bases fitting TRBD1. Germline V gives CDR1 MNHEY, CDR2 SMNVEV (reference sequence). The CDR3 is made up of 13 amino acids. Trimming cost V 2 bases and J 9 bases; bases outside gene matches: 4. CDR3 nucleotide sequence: TGTGCCAGCAGTTTACCGACAGGGGGAAAAGCTTTCTTT. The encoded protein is CASSLPTGGKAFF.

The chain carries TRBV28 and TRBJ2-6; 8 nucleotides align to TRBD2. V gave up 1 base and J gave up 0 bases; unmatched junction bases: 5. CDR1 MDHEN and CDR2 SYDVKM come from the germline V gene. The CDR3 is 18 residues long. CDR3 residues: CASSLLNGRASGANVLTF. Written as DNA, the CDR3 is TGTGCCAGCAGTTTATTGAACGGGAGGGCCTCTGGGGCCAACGTCCTGACTTTC.

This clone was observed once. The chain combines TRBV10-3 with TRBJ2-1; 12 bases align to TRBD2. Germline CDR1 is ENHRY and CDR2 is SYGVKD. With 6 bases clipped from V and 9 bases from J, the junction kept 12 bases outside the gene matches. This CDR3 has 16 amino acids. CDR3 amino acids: CAIRRGLTSGRGEQFF. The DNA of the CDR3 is TGTGCCATCAGGCGAGGTCTGACTAGCGGGAGAGGTGAGCAGTTCTTC.

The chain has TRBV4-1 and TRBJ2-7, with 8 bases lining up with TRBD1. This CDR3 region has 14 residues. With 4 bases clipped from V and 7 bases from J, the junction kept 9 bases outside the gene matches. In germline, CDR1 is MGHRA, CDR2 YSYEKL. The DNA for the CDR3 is TGCGCCAGCAGCCTTGGGCAGGGGGCGAGAGAGCAGTACTTC. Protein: CASSLGQGAREQYF.

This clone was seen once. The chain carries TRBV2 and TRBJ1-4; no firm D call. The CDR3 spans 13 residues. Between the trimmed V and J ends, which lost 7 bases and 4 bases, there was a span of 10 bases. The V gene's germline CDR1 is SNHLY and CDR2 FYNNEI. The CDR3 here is CASIGGSNEKLFF. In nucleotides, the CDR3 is TGTGCCAGCATAGGCGGAAGTAATGAAAAACTGTTTTTT.

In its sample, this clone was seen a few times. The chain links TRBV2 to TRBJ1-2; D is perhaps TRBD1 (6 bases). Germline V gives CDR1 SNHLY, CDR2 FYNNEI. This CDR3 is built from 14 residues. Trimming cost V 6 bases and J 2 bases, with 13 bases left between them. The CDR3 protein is CASSRDTQNYGYTF. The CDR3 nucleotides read TGTGCCAGCAGCCGGGACACCCAAAACTATGGCTACACCTTC. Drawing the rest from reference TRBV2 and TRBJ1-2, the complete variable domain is EPEVTQTPSHQVTQMGQEVILRCVPISNHLYFYWYRQILGQKVEFLVSFYNNEISEKSEIFDDQFSVERPDGSNFTLKIRSTKLEDSAMYFCASSRDTQNYGYTFGSGTRLTVV.

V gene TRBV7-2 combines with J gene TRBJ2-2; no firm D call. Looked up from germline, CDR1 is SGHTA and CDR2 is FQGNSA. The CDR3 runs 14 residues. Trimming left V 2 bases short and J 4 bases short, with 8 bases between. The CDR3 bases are TGTGCCAGCAGCTTAAAGGTTGTCACCGGGGAGCTGTTTTTT. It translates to CASSLKVVTGELFF.

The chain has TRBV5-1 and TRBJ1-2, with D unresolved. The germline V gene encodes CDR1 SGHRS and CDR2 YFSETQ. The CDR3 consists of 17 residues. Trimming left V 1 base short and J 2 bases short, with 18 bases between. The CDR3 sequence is CASSLNSDGYANYGYTF. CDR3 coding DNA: TGCGCCAGCAGCTTGAACAGTGACGGATATGCGAACTATGGCTACACCTTC. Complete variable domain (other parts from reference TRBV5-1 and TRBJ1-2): KAGVTQTPRYLIKTRGQQVTLSCSPISGHRSVSWYQQTPGQGLQFLFEYFSETQRNKGNFPGRFSGRQFSNSRSEMNVSTLELGDSALYLCASSLNSDGYANYGYTFGSGTRLTVV.

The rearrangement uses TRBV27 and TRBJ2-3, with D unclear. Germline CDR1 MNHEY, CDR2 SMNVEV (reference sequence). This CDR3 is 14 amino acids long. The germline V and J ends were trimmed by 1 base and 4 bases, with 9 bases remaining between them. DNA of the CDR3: TGTGCCAGCAGTTTATGGGGTAGGTCAGATACGCAGTATTTT. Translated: CASSLWGRSDTQYF.

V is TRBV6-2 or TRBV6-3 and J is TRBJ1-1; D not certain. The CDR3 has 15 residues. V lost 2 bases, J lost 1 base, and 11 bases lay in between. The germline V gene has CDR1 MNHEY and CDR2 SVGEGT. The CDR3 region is CASSYDPGTNTEAFF. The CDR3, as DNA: TGTGCCAGCAGTTACGATCCAGGAACGAACACTGAAGCTTTCTTT.

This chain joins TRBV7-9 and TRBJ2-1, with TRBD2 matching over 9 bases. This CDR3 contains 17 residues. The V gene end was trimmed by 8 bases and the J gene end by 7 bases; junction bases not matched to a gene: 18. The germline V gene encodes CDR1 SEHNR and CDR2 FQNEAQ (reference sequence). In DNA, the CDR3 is TGTGCCAGCCCACACGAAGGGCCTAGCGGGAAATGGAATGAGCAGTTCTTC. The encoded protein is CASPHEGPSGKWNEQFF. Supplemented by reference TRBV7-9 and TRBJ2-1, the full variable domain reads DTGVSQNPRHKITKRGQNVTFRCDPISEHNRLYWYRQTLGQGPEFLTYFQNEAQLEKSRLLSDRFSAERPKGSFSTLEIQRTEQGDSAMYLCASPHEGPSGKWNEQFFGPGTRLTVL.

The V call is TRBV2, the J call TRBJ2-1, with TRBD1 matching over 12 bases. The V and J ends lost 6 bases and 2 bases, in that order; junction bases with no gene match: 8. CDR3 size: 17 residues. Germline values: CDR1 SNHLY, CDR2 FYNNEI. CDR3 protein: CASSGTGGLTTYNEQFF. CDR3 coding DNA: TGTGCCAGCAGCGGGACAGGGGGCCTTACGACCTACAATGAGCAGTTCTTC.